This entry describes one T cell receptor beta chain. These data belong to a study of control samples from healthy donors and cancer patients. Clones were sequenced by immunoSEQ multiplex PCR, and TCRdb holds only the in-frame ones, with some missing. The sample includes about 140,000 clones, roughly 92% of them seen just once. Trimming pared 1 base from V and 4 bases from J, leaving 7 bases between. From germline, CDR1 is SGHNT and CDR2 YENEEA. The CDR3 runs 13 residues. Input material: blood. V gene TRBV11-3 combines with J gene TRBJ2-5; D gene ambiguous. The TCR sequence derives from a man aged 25-45 years in good health. CDR3 nucleotides: TGTGCCAGCAGCTTAGGTCGGGTAGAGACCCAGTACTTC. Translating gives CASSLGRVETQYF.